This T cell receptor (beta chain) was identified in a study of cytotoxic CD8 clonotypes in ibrutinib-treated CLL. Background on the study: Response samples were taken after a median about twelve months of treatment, range 6 to 36. The study, taken as a whole, reports: Baseline clonality, above age-matched healthy donor levels, tracked circulating CD8+ T-cell counts.

The assay was immunoSEQ multiplex PCR, and TCRdb's table has in-frame clones only and misses some. Among 330,000 or so clones listed, around 66% were seen once. The germline gives CDR1 SGHTA, CDR2 FQGTGA. The CDR3 loop spans 14 amino acids. V lost 1 base, J lost 3 bases, and 10 bases lay in between. Of note for this clone: Its antigen is undetermined.

This TCR was recovered from a human donor with chronic lymphocytic leukemia. Sequenced material: PBMCs, taken after 36 months of ibrutinib treatment. The rearrangement joins TRBV7-3 to TRBJ2-7; D is possibly TRBD1 or TRBD2 (5 bases each). The DNA for the CDR3 is TGTGCCAGCAGCTTAAGGGGGAGAGGCTACGAGCAGTACTTC. The encoded protein is CASSLRGRGYEQYF.